One and the same sample provided the 7 T cell receptor beta chains below, sequenced in a study of blood T cell repertoires in COVID-19 (dated by TCRdb to between 2020 and 2021). The method was the immunoSEQ multiplex PCR assay. TCRdb provides this immuneACCESS table in a form limited to in-frame rearrangements. Some clones are lacking; in checked studies, under half of them reflect an unresolved V gene, and why the rest are absent is not known. Across this sample there are more than 85,000 clones, with around 73% seen only once. The ten largest make up 9.8% of the sample. The sequenced sample consisted of peripheral blood. The receptors here all came from a man aged 60 to 75 with active or convalescent COVID-19.

V usage is TRBV4-1 and J usage is TRBJ2-7; 11 bases agree with TRBD2. Germline-derived CDR1 and CDR2 are MGHRA and YSYEKL. After removal of 4 bases from V and 0 bases from J, the junction contained 2 bases not matched to a gene. The CDR3 covers 15 residues. This CDR3 reads CASSRTSGSSYEQYF. DNA for the CDR3: TGCGCCAGCAGCCGAACTAGCGGGAGCTCCTACGAGCAGTACTTC.

The chain recombines TRBV5-1 with TRBJ2-1; D is possibly TRBD2 (5 bases). Germline lookup yields CDR1 SGHRS and CDR2 YFSETQ. The CDR3 loop spans 15 amino acids. V was cut by 5 bases and J by 0 bases, with 12 bases left in between. CDR3 nucleotide sequence: TGCGCCAGCAGTCCCGCCGGGATCTCCTACAATGAGCAGTTCTTC. This encodes CASSPAGISYNEQFF.

CDR3 protein: CASGQAKHSNQPQHF. The CDR3 nucleotides read TGTGCCAGCGGTCAAGCTAAACATAGCAATCAGCCCCAGCATTTT. This chain connects TRBV2 to TRBJ1-5; D remains unclear. The CDR3 is 15 residues long. Germline assignment: CDR1 SNHLY and CDR2 FYNNEI. V was trimmed by 8 bases and J by 0 bases, leaving 14 bases between them.

The rearrangement joins TRBV6-2 or TRBV6-3 to TRBJ2-7; 9 bases are a match to TRBD2. The junction had 11 bases not matched to a gene; V was cut back by 4 bases and J by 4 bases. CDR1 is MNHEY, CDR2 SVGEGT, per germline. The CDR3 covers 16 residues. CDR3 loop: CASSSHSGRNAYEQYV. DNA of the CDR3: TGTGCCAGCAGTTCCCATAGCGGGAGAAACGCTTACGAGCAGTACGTC.

The rearrangement links TRBV18 to TRBJ1-2; D is ambiguous. Germline V CDR1 and CDR2: KGHSH, LQKENI. Between the trimmed V and J ends, which lost 2 bases and 7 bases, there was a span of 17 bases. The CDR3 contains 15 residues. As DNA, the CDR3 is TGTGCCAGCTCACCAAATAGAGGTTTTGGCGGTGGCTACACCTTC. Its protein is CASSPNRGFGGGYTF.

The DNA for the CDR3 is TGCGCCAGCAGCTTAGTCACAGCGGGAGGCCATGAGCAGTTCTTC. Translated, it gives CASSLVTAGGHEQFF. The V call is TRBV5-1, the J call TRBJ2-1, with TRBD2 matching 9 bases. Looked up from germline, CDR1 is SGHRS and CDR2 is YFSETQ. CDR3 length: 15 residues. V was pared by 2 bases and J by 8 bases, with 8 bases of the junction left unmatched.

This sequence joins TRBV19 and TRBJ2-2; 9 bases align to TRBD1. The germline CDR1 and CDR2 sequences are LNHDA and SQIVND (reference sequence). The CDR3 is made up of 15 amino acids. The V and J ends lost 1 base and 6 bases, in that order; junction bases with no gene match: 3. The CDR3 loop reads CASSIGQGEPGELFF. Here the CDR3 DNA reads TGTGCCAGTAGTATAGGACAGGGGGAGCCCGGGGAGCTGTTTTTT.